These T cell receptor beta chains were read from a single sample in a study of type 1 and type 2 diabetes patients. TCRdb re-derived calls from the multiplex PCR reads in MiXCR, one entry per CDR3 protein. This sample has about 290,000 distinct CDR3 sequences; around 47% occur once, and the top ten carry about 13%. Material: peripheral blood mononuclear cells (PBMCs). Receptors were obtained from a man younger than 30 with type 2 diabetes. Each CDR3 is given with its conserved first and last residue. D genes are given only for firm matches. Not all rows give a size; the values are once, few, many and, for expanded clones, a class.

>12|NA|TRBJ2-5|NA|TRBV5-1
TGCGCCAGCAGCTTGGAATTCGAGACCCAGTACTTC
CASSLEFETQYF
>16|NA|TRBJ2-2|TRBD1|TRBV19
TGTGCCAGTAGTAGATCCGGGACAGCGAACACCGGGGAGCTGTTTTTT
CASSRSGTANTGELFF
>15|NA|TRBJ1-2|TRBD1|TRBV6-6
TGTGCCAGCAGGGAACGGACAGGGCTTTCCCCTGGCTACACCTTC
CASRERTGLSPGYTF
>12|NA|TRBJ2-5|NA|TRBV20-1
TGCAGTGCCCCGGACATGTGGGAGACCCAGTACTTC
CSAPDMWETQYF
>16|NA|TRBJ2-1|TRBD2|TRBV7-3
TGTGCCAGCAGCTCAGGACTAGCGGGAGGCAGCGATGAGCAGTTCTTC
CASSSGLAGGSDEQFF
>14|few|TRBJ2-7|NA|TRBV27
TGTGCCAGCAGTTTACGGGGGACTCACTACGAGCAGTACTTC
CASSLRGTHYEQYF
>12|NA|TRBJ2-7|NA|TRBV11-2
TGTGCCAGCGGAACTAACACGGGTAGGCAGTACTTC
CASGTNTGRQYF
>13|NA|TRBJ2-5|NA|TRBV12-3/TRBV12-4
TGTGCCAGCAGCCCCGCAAACCAAGAGACCCAGTACTTC
CASSPANQETQYF
>20|NA|TRBJ2-1|TRBD1|TRBV6-6
TGTGCCAGCAGTTCGCTATCCGGACAGGGGAAGAGGGACTCCTACAATGAGCAGTTCTTC
CASSSLSGQGKRDSYNEQFF
>12|NA|TRBJ2-2|NA|TRBV9
TGTGCCAGCAGCGTAACCACCGGGGAGCTGTTTTTT
CASSVTTGELFF
>12|NA|TRBJ1-1|NA|TRBV20-1
TGCAGTGCCCTGGTGACTGGAACTGAAGCTTTCTTT
CSALVTGTEAFF
>13|NA|TRBJ1-1|NA|TRBV5-1
TGCGCCAGCCGGAGGGGCATGAACACTGAAGCTTTCTTT
CASRRGMNTEAFF
>16|once|TRBJ2-3|NA|TRBV7-9
TGTGCCAGCAGCTTACTTGCAGGGTCTAGCACAGATACGCAGTATTTT
CASSLLAGSSTDTQYF
>13|many|TRBJ2-7|NA|TRBV25-1
TGTGCCAGCAGTGATAGTCAGACCTACGAGCAGTACTTC
CASSDSQTYEQYF
>16|NA|TRBJ2-3|TRBD1|TRBV25-1
TGTGCCAGCAGTGACGATAACAGGGGCCCTCAAGATACGCAGTATTTT
CASSDDNRGPQDTQYF
>15|few|TRBJ2-1|NA|TRBV20-1
TGCAGTGCTAGGGAATGGCGTCAGCTAAACAATGAGCAGTTCTTC
CSAREWRQLNNEQFF
>19|NA|TRBJ2-1|NA|TRBV15
TGTGCCACCAGCAGCTCCCGGGGAAACCAAGATCCCGCATACAATGAGCAGTTCTTC
CATSSSRGNQDPAYNEQFF
>15|few|TRBJ1-6|NA|TRBV30
TGTGCCTGGAGTGTAGGGGGAACCTATAATTCACCCCTCCACTTT
CAWSVGGTYNSPLHF
>11|few|TRBJ2-7|NA|TRBV29-1
TGCAGCGTCATACTAGCCTCTGGGCAGTACTTC
CSVILASGQYF
>15|few|TRBJ2-7|NA|TRBV27
TGTGCCAGCAGTCGGGATTGGGGTACCTCCTACGAGCAGTACTTC
CASSRDWGTSYEQYF
>14|NA|TRBJ2-5|NA|TRBV20-1
TGCAGTGCTAGAGATGTTGTTGGGGTAGAGACCCAGTACTTC
CSARDVVGVETQYF
>15|many|TRBJ2-5|TRBD2|TRBV2
TGTGCCAGCAGTGATCTAGCGGGCATACAAGAGACCCAGTACTTC
CASSDLAGIQETQYF
>17|NA|TRBJ1-1|NA|TRBV12-3/TRBV12-4
TGTGCCAGCAGTTGGACACACGCCCTAAAAGGGGAGCCTGAAGCTTTCTTT
CASSWTHALKGEPEAFF
>13|many|TRBJ1-2|TRBD1|TRBV25-1
TGTGCCAGCAGTGGACAGGGACCCTATGGCTACACCTTC
CASSGQGPYGYTF